This T cell receptor (beta chain) was recorded in a study of blood T cell repertoires in COVID-19. Whole-study context: The samples span acute and convalescent COVID-19 from the United States, Italy and Spain.

CDR1 is SEHNR and CDR2 is FQNEAQ in the germline V gene (reference sequence). With V trimmed by 5 bases and J by 2 bases, 3 bases remained unmatched. The CDR3 runs 13 residues. Under the authors' procedure: Counts of nucleated cells, estimated from reference gene primer amplification, were obtained. Only in-frame clones appear in the TCRdb table, and some are missing; sequencing was by immunoSEQ multiplex PCR. V and J calls and clone size are those listed in that table; D and trimming were worked out from the DNA. In the table there are 60,000 to 85,000 clones, about 90% of which are singletons. Material for sequencing was peripheral blood. This sequence was found in a human donor in a cohort sampled during active COVID-19. The J gene is TRBJ2-7, the V gene TRBV7-9; the match to TRBD2 covers 7 bases. DNA for the CDR3: TGTGCCAGCAGCCCTGGGGGGGCCTACGAGCAGTACTTC. Protein sequence: CASSPGGAYEQYF.